The 15 T cell receptor beta chains listed next were all sequenced from one sample in a study of cytomegalovirus exposure and HLA in healthy donors. The PCR used 60 Vbeta and 13 Jbeta primers. The protocol was immunoSEQ multiplex PCR, while the TCRdb copy is restricted to in-frame clones and leaves out a portion. The table includes approximately 220,000 clones, roughly 80% detected once. Material: PBMCs. The receptors stem from a man aged 25-45 years in good health and CMV-seronegative.

The rearrangement joins TRBV7-8 to TRBJ1-6; D may be TRBD1 (6 bases). Germline CDR1 is SGHVS and CDR2 is FQNEAQ. The CDR3 consists of 16 residues. V was clipped by 5 bases and J by 6 bases, with 17 bases between them. The CDR3 DNA is TGTGCCAGCAGCCCAGGGGCCACAGGTTCTAATTCACCCCTCCACTTT. It specifies CASSPGATGSNSPLHF.

This clone was observed once. The rearrangement uses TRBV5-1 and TRBJ2-5; 12 nucleotides agree with TRBD2. The CDR3 extends over 15 amino acids. CDR1 and CDR2 (germline): SGHRS, YFSETQ. V shed 3 bases, J shed 5 bases, and the junction held 5 bases outside the gene matches. The CDR3 protein is CASSSSGGALETQYF. Written as DNA, the CDR3 is TGCGCCAGCAGCTCTAGCGGGGGGGCCCTGGAGACCCAGTACTTC.

The DNA of the CDR3 is TGTGCCAGCAGCCCCCCCGGGGAGAACACTGAAGCTTTCTTT. This gives the protein CASSPPGENTEAFF. The chain uses TRBV5-4 and TRBJ1-1; D is unresolved. V gave up 4 bases and J gave up 1 base, with 11 bases separating them. Germline CDR1 reads SGHNT; CDR2 reads YYREEE (reference sequence). There are 14 residues in the CDR3.

The chain couples TRBV18 to TRBJ2-7; 7 bases map to TRBD1. The CDR3 extends over 14 amino acids. V was clipped by 3 bases and J by 5 bases; unmatched bases: 7. In germline, CDR1 is KGHSH, CDR2 LQKENI. CDR3 in DNA: TGTGCCAGCTCACCCAGGGGACAGTCGGACGAGCAGTACTTC. Translating it yields CASSPRGQSDEQYF.

The chain employs TRBV6-1 and TRBJ1-3; TRBD1 might be the D (6 bases). The CDR3 loop spans 15 amino acids. The V gene lost 9 bases and the J gene lost 3 bases, with 18 bases spanning the gap. The germline CDR1 and CDR2 sequences are MNHNS and SASEGT. In nucleotides, the CDR3 is TGTGCCAGTACCCCGGGGGGGGGCAATGGAAACACCATATATTTT. Protein product: CASTPGGGNGNTIYF.

The rearrangement uses TRBV7-2 and TRBJ1-1; tentatively, D is TRBD1 (6 bases). V dropped 3 bases and J dropped 5 bases, with 10 bases sitting between them. This CDR3 is built from 13 residues. The V gene's germline CDR1 is SGHTA and CDR2 FQGNSA. CDR3 coding DNA: TGTGCCAGCAGCTTCTTCAGGGGAACTGAAGCTTTCTTT. This sequence encodes CASSFFRGTEAFF.

The V call is TRBV6-1, the J call TRBJ1-1; D is undetermined. V lost 7 bases and J lost 1, with 10 bases in between. The CDR3 is 13 amino acids. Germline-derived CDR1 and CDR2 are MNHNS and SASEGT. The CDR3 protein is CASTPDWNTEAFF. CDR3 nucleotide sequence: TGTGCCAGCACCCCCGACTGGAACACTGAAGCTTTCTTT.

In this sample, this clone turned up once. V and J are TRBV28 and TRBJ1-5; D uncertain. The CDR3 is 15 amino acids. Per the germline V gene, CDR1 is MDHEN and CDR2 is SYDVKM. The V and J ends lost 4 bases and 2 bases respectively, with 12 bases between them. CDR3 in DNA: TGTGCCAGCAGTTCTAGGCTAACGGGCAATCAGCCCCAGCATTTT. Protein: CASSSRLTGNQPQHF.

The chain links TRBV4-2 to TRBJ2-7; possible D gene TRBD1, 6 bases. CDR3 length: 15 amino acids. CDR1 is LGHNA and CDR2 is YNFKEQ in the germline V gene. V shed 3 bases and J shed 0 bases, with 12 bases lying between them. The CDR3 bases are TGTGCCAGCAGCCACTCACGGACAGACTCCTACGAGCAGTACTTC. Encoded protein: CASSHSRTDSYEQYF.

The rearrangement uses TRBV10-3 and TRBJ2-2, with D tentatively TRBD2 (7 bases). The V gene lost 8 bases and the J gene lost 2 bases, with 15 bases spanning the gap. This CDR3 region has 15 residues. Germline CDR1 ENHRY, CDR2 SYGVKD. The CDR3 spells CAIRRGGANTGELFF. In DNA, the CDR3 is TGTGCCATCCGGAGGGGGGGGGCTAACACCGGGGAGCTGTTTTTT.

This clone was found a few times. The chain is built from TRBV19 and TRBJ1-1; 11 nucleotides agree with TRBD1. The CDR3 contains 17 residues. Germline V lookup: CDR1 LNHDA, CDR2 SQIVND (reference sequence). Trimming took 3 bases from V and 4 from J; bases not matched to a gene: 10. CDR3 in DNA: TGTGCCAGTAGTATCGGGACAGGGGGAATGTGGGGCACTGAAGCTTTCTTT. Its protein is CASSIGTGGMWGTEAFF. The full variable domain, its missing parts supplied by reference TRBV19 and TRBJ1-1, is DGGITQSPKYLFRKEGQNVTLSCEQNLNHDAMYWYRQDPGQGLRLIYYSQIVNDFQKGDIAEGYSVSREKKESFPLTVTSAQKNPTAFYLCASSIGTGGMWGTEAFFGQGTRLTVV.

The CDR3 DNA reads TGCGCCAGCAGCTTAAGGGGCTCTGGGGCCAACGTCCTGACTTTC. Protein product: CASSLRGSGANVLTF. The chain employs TRBV5-1 and TRBJ2-6, with a tentative D call TRBD1 (5 bases). This CDR3 spans 15 amino acids. The germline V gene encodes CDR1 SGHRS and CDR2 YFSETQ. Trimming removed 2 bases at V and 0 bases at J, with 6 bases between.

The chain combines TRBV28 with TRBJ1-4, with unresolved D. This CDR3 has 17 residues. Germline CDR1 and CDR2: MDHEN and SYDVKM. The V and J ends lost 1 base and 8 bases respectively, with 20 bases between them. The CDR3: CASSLFGYFRGGEKLFF. CDR3 coding DNA: TGTGCCAGCAGTTTATTCGGGTATTTCAGAGGCGGGGAAAAACTGTTTTTT. Full variable domain (outside the CDR3, taken from reference TRBV28 and TRBJ1-4): DVKVTQSSRYLVKRTGEKVFLECVQDMDHENMFWYRQDPGLGLRLIYFSYDVKMKEKGDIPEGYSVSREKKERFSLILESASTNQTSMYLCASSLFGYFRGGEKLFFGSGTQLSVL.

This clone was counted a few times. One junction end disagrees with the germline gene, perhaps due to a read error. This chain joins TRBV7-9 and TRBJ2-3, with D possibly being TRBD1 or TRBD2 (5 bases each). CDR1 and CDR2 (germline): SEHNR, FQNEAQ (reference sequence). This CDR3 spans 14 amino acids. The CDR3 here is CSSSLGVPSDTQYF. In DNA form, the CDR3 reads TGTTCCAGCAGCTTAGGGGTACCTAGCGATACGCAGTATTTT.

Here the CDR3 reads CASSLDGTGGPEAFF. Written as DNA, the CDR3 is TGTGCCAGCAGCTTAGATGGGACAGGGGGCCCTGAAGCTTTCTTT. The rearrangement joins TRBV7-8 to TRBJ1-1; 12 bases map to TRBD1. V lost 1 base, J lost 6 bases, and 3 bases stayed unmatched. This CDR3 is 15 amino acids long. CDR1 and CDR2 (germline): SGHVS, FQNEAQ. The full variable domain, with the rest looked up from reference TRBV7-8 and TRBJ1-1, is GAGVSQSPRYKVAKRGQDVALRCDPISGHVSLFWYQQALGQGPEFLTYFQNEAQLDKSGLPSDRFFAERPEGSVSTLKIQRTQQEDSAVYLCASSLDGTGGPEAFFGQGTRLTVV.